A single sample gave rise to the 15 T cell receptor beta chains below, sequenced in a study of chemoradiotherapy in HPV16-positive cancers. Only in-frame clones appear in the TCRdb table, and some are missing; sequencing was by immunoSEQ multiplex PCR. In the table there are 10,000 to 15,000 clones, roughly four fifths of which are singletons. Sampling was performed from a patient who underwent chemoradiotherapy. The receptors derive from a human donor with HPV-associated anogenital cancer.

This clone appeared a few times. The CDR3, as DNA: TGCGCCAGCAGCTCGCAGGGACAGTTAGGCACCGGGGAGCTGTTTTTT. Translated, it gives CASSSQGQLGTGELFF. The chain employs TRBV5-1 and TRBJ2-2; TRBD1 agrees at 7 bases. The ends lost 3 bases at V and 4 bases at J; junction bases unmatched: 9. The CDR3 runs to 16 residues. Germline CDR1 is SGHRS and CDR2 is YFSETQ.

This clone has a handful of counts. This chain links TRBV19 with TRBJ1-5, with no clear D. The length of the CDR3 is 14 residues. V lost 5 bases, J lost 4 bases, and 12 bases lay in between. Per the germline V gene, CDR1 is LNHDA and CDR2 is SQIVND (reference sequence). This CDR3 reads CASSGLAVNQPQHF. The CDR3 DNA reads TGTGCCAGTAGTGGATTGGCAGTTAATCAGCCCCAGCATTTT.

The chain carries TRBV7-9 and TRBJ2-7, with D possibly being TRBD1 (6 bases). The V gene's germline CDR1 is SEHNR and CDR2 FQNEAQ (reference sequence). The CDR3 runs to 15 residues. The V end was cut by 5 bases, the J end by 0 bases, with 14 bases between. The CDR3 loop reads CASSGYRVPSYEQYF. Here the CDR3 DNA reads TGTGCCAGCAGCGGCTACAGGGTTCCCTCCTACGAGCAGTACTTC.

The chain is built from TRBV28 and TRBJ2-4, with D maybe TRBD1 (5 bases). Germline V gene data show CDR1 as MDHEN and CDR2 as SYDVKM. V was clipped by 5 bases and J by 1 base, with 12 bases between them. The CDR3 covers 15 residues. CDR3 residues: CASSPGLGAKNIQYF. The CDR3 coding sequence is TGTGCCAGCAGTCCAGGGCTAGGGGCCAAAAACATTCAGTACTTC.

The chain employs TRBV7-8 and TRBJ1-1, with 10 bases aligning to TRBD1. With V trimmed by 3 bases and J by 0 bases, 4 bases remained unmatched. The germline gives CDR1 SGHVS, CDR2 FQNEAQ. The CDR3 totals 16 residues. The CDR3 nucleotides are TGTGCCAGCAGCTTGTGGACAGGGGGTTTGAACACTGAAGCTTTCTTT. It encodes CASSLWTGGLNTEAFF.

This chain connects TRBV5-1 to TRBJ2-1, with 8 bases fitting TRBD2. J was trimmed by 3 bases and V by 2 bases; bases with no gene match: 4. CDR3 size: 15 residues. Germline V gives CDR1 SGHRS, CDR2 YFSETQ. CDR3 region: CASSLSGRGYNEQFF. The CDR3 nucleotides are TGCGCCAGCAGCTTAAGCGGGAGAGGCTACAATGAGCAGTTCTTC.

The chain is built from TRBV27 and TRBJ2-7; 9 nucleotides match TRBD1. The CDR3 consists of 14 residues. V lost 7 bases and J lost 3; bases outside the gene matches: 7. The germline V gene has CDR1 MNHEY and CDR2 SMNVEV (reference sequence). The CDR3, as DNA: TGTGCCAGCACCCCACAGGGGGCTTTCTACGAGCAGTACTTC. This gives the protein CASTPQGAFYEQYF.

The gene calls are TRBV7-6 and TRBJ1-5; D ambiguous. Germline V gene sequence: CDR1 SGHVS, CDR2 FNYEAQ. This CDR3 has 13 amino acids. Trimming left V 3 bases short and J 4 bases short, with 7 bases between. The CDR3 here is CASSLGQNQPQHF. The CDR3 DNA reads TGTGCCAGCAGCTTGGGTCAGAATCAGCCCCAGCATTTT.

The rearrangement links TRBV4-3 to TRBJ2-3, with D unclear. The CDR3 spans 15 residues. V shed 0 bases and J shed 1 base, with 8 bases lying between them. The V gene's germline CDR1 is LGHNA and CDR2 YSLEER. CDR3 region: CASSQDSFGTDTQYF. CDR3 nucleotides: TGCGCCAGCAGCCAAGATAGTTTTGGCACAGATACGCAGTATTTT.

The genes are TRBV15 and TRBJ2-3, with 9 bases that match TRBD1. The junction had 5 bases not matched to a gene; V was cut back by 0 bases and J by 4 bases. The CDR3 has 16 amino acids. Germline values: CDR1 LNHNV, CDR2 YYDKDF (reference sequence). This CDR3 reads CATSRDPGQGPDTQYF. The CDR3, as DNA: TGTGCCACCAGCAGAGACCCGGGACAGGGCCCAGATACGCAGTATTTT.

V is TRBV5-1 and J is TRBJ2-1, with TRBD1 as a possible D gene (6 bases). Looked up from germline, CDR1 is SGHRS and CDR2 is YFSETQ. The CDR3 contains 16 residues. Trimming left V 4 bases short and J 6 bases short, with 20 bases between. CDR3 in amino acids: CASSNRQRQGGNEQFF. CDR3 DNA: TGCGCCAGCAGCAATAGACAGAGACAAGGGGGCAATGAGCAGTTCTTC.

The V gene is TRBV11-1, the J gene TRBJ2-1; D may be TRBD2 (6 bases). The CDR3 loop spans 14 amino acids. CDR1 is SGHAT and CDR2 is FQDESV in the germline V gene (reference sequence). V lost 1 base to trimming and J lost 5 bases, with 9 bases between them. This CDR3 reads CASSLVGGDNEQFF. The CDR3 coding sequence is TGTGCCAGCAGCTTAGTGGGAGGCGACAATGAGCAGTTCTTC.

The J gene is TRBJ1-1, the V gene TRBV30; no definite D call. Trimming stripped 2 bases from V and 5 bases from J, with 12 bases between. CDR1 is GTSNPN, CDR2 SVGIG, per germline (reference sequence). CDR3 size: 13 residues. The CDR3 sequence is CAWSTGSWTEAFF. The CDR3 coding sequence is TGTGCCTGGAGTACGGGATCGTGGACTGAAGCTTTCTTT.

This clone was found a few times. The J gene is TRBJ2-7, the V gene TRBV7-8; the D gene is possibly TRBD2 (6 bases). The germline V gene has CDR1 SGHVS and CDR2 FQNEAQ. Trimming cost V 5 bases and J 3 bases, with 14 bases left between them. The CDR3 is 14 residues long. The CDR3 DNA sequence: TGTGCCAGCAGCCTAGGGCGGGACGGCTACGAGCAGTACTTC. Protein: CASSLGRDGYEQYF.

The CDR3 reads CASSPPTGQGLSYNEQFF. The DNA for the CDR3 is TGTGCCAGCTCACCCCCAACCGGACAGGGGCTCTCCTACAATGAGCAGTTCTTC. This chain connects TRBV18 to TRBJ2-1, with TRBD1 matching 9 bases. This CDR3 spans 18 amino acids. Per germline, CDR1 KGHSH and CDR2 LQKENI. V was pared by 3 bases and J by 0 bases, with 9 bases of the junction left unmatched.